The entry below gives a single TCR beta chain sequence along with its context. Its antigen is not known. Per the germline V gene, CDR1 is LNHNV and CDR2 is YYDKDF (reference sequence). There are 14 residues in the CDR3. V was pared by 4 bases and J by 3 bases, with 3 bases of the junction left unmatched. This sample is part of a study of identical twins. Study-level findings and limits: The study found excess low generation probability among twin-shared out-of-frame alpha sequences.

MiXCR, applied by TCRdb to the 5' RACE reads, yields one record per CDR3 protein. Here the sample spans 250,000 to 350,000 distinct CDR3 sequences, roughly 8.6% being singletons. The same data also contributed to another study, on yellow fever vaccine responses in identical twins.

This chain joins TRBV15 and TRBJ2-7; 10 bases agree with TRBD1. This clonotype originated in a woman younger than 35 in good health. The specimen sequenced was CD8+ T cells sorted from blood. CDR3 amino acids: CATSTTGGGYEQYF. The DNA for the CDR3 is TGTGCCACCAGCACGACAGGGGGCGGCTACGAGCAGTACTTC.